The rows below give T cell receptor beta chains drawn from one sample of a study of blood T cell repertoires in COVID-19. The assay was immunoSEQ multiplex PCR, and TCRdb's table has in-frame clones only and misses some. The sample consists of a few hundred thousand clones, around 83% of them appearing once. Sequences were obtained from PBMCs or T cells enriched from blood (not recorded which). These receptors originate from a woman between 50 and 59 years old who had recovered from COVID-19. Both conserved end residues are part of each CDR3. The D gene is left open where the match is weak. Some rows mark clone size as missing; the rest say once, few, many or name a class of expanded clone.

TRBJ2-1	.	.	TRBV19	TGTGCCAGTAAATCGGGAATCTTGAATGAGCAGTTCTTC	CASKSGILNEQFF
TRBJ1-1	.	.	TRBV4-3	TGCGCCAGCAGCCAAGATCACGGACAGGAAGCTTTCTTT	CASSQDHGQEAFF
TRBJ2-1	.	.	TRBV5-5	TGTGCCAGCAGCTTAGAGGGGACGAGGGGGAATGAGCAGTTCTTC	CASSLEGTRGNEQFF
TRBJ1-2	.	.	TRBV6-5	TGTGCCAGCAGTTACCAAACAGGGAATTTTTTCTTC	CASSYQTGNFFF
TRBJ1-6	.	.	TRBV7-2	TGTGCCAGCAGCCACCCCGGACAAGCCCTCCACTTT	CASSHPGQALHF
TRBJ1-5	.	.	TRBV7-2	TGTGCCAGCAGCCAAGGGGTGAGCAATCAGCCCCAGCATTTT	CASSQGVSNQPQHF
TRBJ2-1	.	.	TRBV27	TGTGCCAGCAGTTTGGGCCCCCTTCAAAACAATGAGCAGTTCTTC	CASSLGPLQNNEQFF
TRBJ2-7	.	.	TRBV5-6	TGTGCCAGCAGCTTGGGACTGTTAACCTCCTACGAGCAGTACTTC	CASSLGLLTSYEQYF
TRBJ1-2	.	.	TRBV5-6	TGTGCCAGCAGCCAGAAGACAGGCGATGGCTACACCTTC	CASSQKTGDGYTF
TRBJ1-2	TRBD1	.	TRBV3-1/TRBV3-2	TGTGCCAGCAGCCACTTGGACAGGGGGCTCCATGGCTACACCTTC	CASSHLDRGLHGYTF
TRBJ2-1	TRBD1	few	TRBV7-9	TGTGCCAGCAGCCTCCTACAGGGGTTGGCCTCCTACAATGAGCAGTTCTTC	CASSLLQGLASYNEQFF
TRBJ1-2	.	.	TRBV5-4	TGTGCCAGCAGCTCCAGGACAGACGGCTATGGCTACACCTTC	CASSSRTDGYGYTF
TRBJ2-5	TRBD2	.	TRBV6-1	TGTGCCAGCAGTGAAGCTAGCGGGGGTCAAGAGACCCAGTACTTC	CASSEASGGQETQYF
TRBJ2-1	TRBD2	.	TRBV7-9	TGTGCCAGCAGCTTGGGGAGGGCGGAGCAGTTCTTC	CASSLGRAEQFF
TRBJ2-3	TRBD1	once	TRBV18	TGTGCCAGCTCACCGACAGGGGGAACAGATACGCAGTATTTT	CASSPTGGTDTQYF
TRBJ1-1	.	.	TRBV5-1	TGCGCCAGCAGCTTCAACACTCTCGAGGGAGCTTTCTTT	CASSFNTLEGAFF
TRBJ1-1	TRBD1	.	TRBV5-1	TGCGCCAGCAGCTTGGGACAGGGTTGGATGAACACTGAAGCTTTCTTT	CASSLGQGWMNTEAFF
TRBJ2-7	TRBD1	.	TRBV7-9	TGTGCCAGCCCCCCGGATGGACAGGGGAAATACGAGCAGTACTTC	CASPPDGQGKYEQYF
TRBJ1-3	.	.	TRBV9	TGTGCCAGCAGCGTAGCAGTTGCAGAGGCTGGAAACACCATATATTTT	CASSVAVAEAGNTIYF
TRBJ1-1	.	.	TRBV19	TGTGCCAGTACGGGGAGGGGCAGGACGAACACTGAAGCTTTCTTT	CASTGRGRTNTEAFF
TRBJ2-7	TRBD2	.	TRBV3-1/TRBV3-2	TGTGCCAGCAGCCCAGGACTAGCGGGGGGCGAGCAGTACTTC	CASSPGLAGGEQYF
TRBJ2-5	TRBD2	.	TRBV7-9	TGTGCCAGCAGCTTTGGGGCTAGCGGGGTTCGGGAGACCCAGTACTTC	CASSFGASGVRETQYF
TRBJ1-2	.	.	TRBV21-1	TGTGCCAGCAGCAAAGCTCCCACAAACCTTTATGGCTACACCTTC	CASSKAPTNLYGYTF
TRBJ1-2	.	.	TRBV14	TGTGCCAGCAGCCAAGGAGGGGCAGGGGTCTATGGCTACACCTTC	CASSQGGAGVYGYTF
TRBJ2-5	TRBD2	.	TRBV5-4	TGTGCCAGCAGCCGCTCTTTGGCTCTAGCGGGGGGGCAAGAGACCCAGTACTTC	CASSRSLALAGGQETQYF
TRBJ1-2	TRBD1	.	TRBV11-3	TGTGCCAGCAGCTTTGGTGGGACAGGGAACTATGGCTACACCTTC	CASSFGGTGNYGYTF
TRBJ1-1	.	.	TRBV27	TGTGCCAGCAGTTCGGACCTGTTGGCGGGAGCTGAAGCTTTCTTT	CASSSDLLAGAEAFF
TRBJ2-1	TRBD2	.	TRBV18	TGTGCCAGCTCACCAGCATCGGGGGGCTACAATGAGCAGTTCTTC	CASSPASGGYNEQFF
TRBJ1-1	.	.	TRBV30	TGTGCCTGGAGCCCAGAGAACACTGAAGCTTTCTTT	CAWSPENTEAFF
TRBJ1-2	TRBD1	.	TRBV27	TGTGCCAGCAGTTCAATCACCCTTACCGGACAGGGCTTGAGTGGCTACACCTTC	CASSSITLTGQGLSGYTF
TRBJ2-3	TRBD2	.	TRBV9	TGTGCCAGCAGCGTAGTAGCGGGGGGTAGCACAGATACGCAGTATTTT	CASSVVAGGSTDTQYF
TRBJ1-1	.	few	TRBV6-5	TGTGCCAGCAGTTACAACAGACAGTTGAACACTGAAGCTTTCTTT	CASSYNRQLNTEAFF
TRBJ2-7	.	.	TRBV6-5	TGTGCCAGCACCGATCACCAGGGGCGGGAGCAGTACTTC	CASTDHQGREQYF
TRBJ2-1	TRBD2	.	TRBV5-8	TGTGCCAGCAACGTCCAACACGCCTCGGGGGGGCTTTACAATGAGCAGTTCTTC	CASNVQHASGGLYNEQFF
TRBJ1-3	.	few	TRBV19	TGTGCCAGTAGTCCAGGCTCGGGAAACACCATATATTTT	CASSPGSGNTIYF
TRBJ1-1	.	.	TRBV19	TGTGCCAGTATTAGTCTATGGACTGAAGCTTTCTTT	CASISLWTEAFF
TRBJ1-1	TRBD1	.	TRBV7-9	TGTGCCAGCAGCGGGCGGGACAGCACTGAAGCTTTCTTT	CASSGRDSTEAFF
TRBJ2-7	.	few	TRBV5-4	TGTGCCAGCAGCTTACAGGGCCCCCACGAGCAGTACTTC	CASSLQGPHEQYF
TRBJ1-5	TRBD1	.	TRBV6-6	TGTGCCAGCAGTAAACAAACCAGGGGGTTCAATCAGCCCCAGCATTTT	CASSKQTRGFNQPQHF
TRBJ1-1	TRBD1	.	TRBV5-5	TGTGCCAGCAGCTTTACCGGGACAGATAACACTGAAGCTTTCTTT	CASSFTGTDNTEAFF
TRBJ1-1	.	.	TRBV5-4	TGTGCCAGCAGCTTGGGCGGGAGCTTGAACACTGAAGCTTTCTTT	CASSLGGSLNTEAFF
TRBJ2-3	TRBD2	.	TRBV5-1	TGCGCCAGCAGCTTAGCGGGGGGCCACCCAGATACGCAGTATTTT	CASSLAGGHPDTQYF
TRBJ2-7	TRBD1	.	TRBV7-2	TGTGCCAGCAGCAGACCGGGACAGTCCTACGAGCAGTACTTC	CASSRPGQSYEQYF
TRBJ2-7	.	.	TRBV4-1	TGCGCCAGCAGCCCAACACGGGAGGGGCAGGGGGACCCCTACGAGCAGTACTTC	CASSPTREGQGDPYEQYF
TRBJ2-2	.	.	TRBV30	TGTGCCTGGAGTGTTACAAACAGGGTTGGGGAGCTGTTTTTT	CAWSVTNRVGELFF
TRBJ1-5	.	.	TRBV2	TGTGCCAGCAGAGGAGGGGAAACCCAGCCCCAGCATTTT	CASRGGETQPQHF
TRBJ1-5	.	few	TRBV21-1	TGTGCCAGCAGCATAACCGCGAAAGATAATCAGCCCCAGCATTTT	CASSITAKDNQPQHF
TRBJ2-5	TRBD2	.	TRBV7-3	TGTGCCAGCAGCCCCGGGCCTAGCGGCCAAGAGACCCAGTACTTC	CASSPGPSGQETQYF
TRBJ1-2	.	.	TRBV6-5	TGTGCCAGCACCCAACATGGGACTTCGACCGAGGGCTACACCTTC	CASTQHGTSTEGYTF
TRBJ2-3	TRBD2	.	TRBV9	TGTGCCAGCAGCGCTAGCGGGGTCACAGATACGCAGTATTTT	CASSASGVTDTQYF